The TCR beta chain described here comes from a study of metastatic and nonmetastatic thyroid tumors. Nobody among the patients had been given any treatment before thyroid surgery. This clone counts as medium-sized. TCRdb redid the clone calls on the PCR reads using MiXCR. The data hold 35,000 to 45,000 clones, with roughly 28% observed a single time. Per the germline V gene, CDR1 is MNHEY and CDR2 is SVGAGI. The V end lost 4 bases, the J end lost 5 bases, and 5 bases lay between the germline ends. This CDR3 is 12 amino acids long. The V gene is TRBV6-5, the J gene TRBJ2-2; D is unresolved. The source of this sequence is a male donor with papillary thyroid cancer or a benign thyroid nodule (not recorded which). Some clones in this sample may be carry-over from other donors' samples. The material sequenced was blood. The CDR3 spells CASSSLTGELFF. CDR3 DNA sequence: TGTGCCAGCAGTTCACTGACCGGGGAGCTGTTTTTT.